This TCR beta chain was recovered during a study of CD8+CD57+ T cells in acquired aplastic anemia. About the research overall: Sorted CD4+ and CD8+ cell DNA averaged approximately 3 ug. Findings and limits, study-wide: Twenty-nine CD8+ CDR3 sequences were shared between patients and controls.

Flow cytometry had shown expanded CD8+CD57+ cells in the patients chosen for sequencing. Prior therapy had not been administered to any patient at the time of blood sampling. For this clonotype: As yet, its antigen is unknown.

Genomic DNA templated the TCR beta VDJ and CDR3 profiling. MiXCR, applied by TCRdb to the reads, yields one record per CDR3 protein. The repertoire includes approximately 250,000 distinct CDR3 sequences, roughly 82% of them detected once, and about two fifths sits in the top ten. This sequence was found in a human donor with aplastic anemia. Sequences were obtained from sorted CD4+, CD8+, or CD8+CD57+ T cells (not recorded which) from PBMCs.

CDR3 nucleotides: TGTGCCAGCAGTTTACCTCCGGGGGGCGCGTTGCTTGGCTACACCTTC. It yields the protein CASSLPPGGALLGYTF. The rearrangement uses TRBV11-2 and TRBJ1-2; TRBD1 is a possible D gene (6 bases). CDR1 and CDR2 from the germline V gene are SGHAT and FQNNGV. CDR3 size: 16 residues. Trimming took off 6 bases at V and 7 bases at J, with 24 bases between the two ends.